A selection of T cell receptor beta chains follows, all from one sample in a study of blood T cell repertoires in COVID-19. Sequencing was performed with immunoSEQ multiplex PCR; in TCRdb, only in-frame clones are kept and a portion is missing. This table has some 39,000 clones, 80% to 90% appearing once. The sample comprised peripheral blood. The source of these receptors is a man aged 35 to 55 with active COVID-19. Both conserved end residues are part of each CDR3. The D gene is left open where the match is weak. The size entry is marked missing in some rows and otherwise reads once, few, many or a size class.

clone size: -; D gene: TRBD2; CDR3 length: 17; J gene: TRBJ2-3; V gene: TRBV5-1; CDR3 DNA: TGCGCCAGCAGCTTCGGACTAGCGGGAGGGCCAGGGGATACGCAGTATTTT; CDR3 protein: CASSFGLAGGPGDTQYF
clone size: -; D gene: -; CDR3 length: 14; J gene: TRBJ2-7; V gene: TRBV5-6; CDR3 DNA: TGTGCCAGCAGCCGGACTGGACTTACCTACGAGCAGTACTTC; CDR3 protein: CASSRTGLTYEQYF
clone size: -; D gene: TRBD1; CDR3 length: 14; J gene: TRBJ2-3; V gene: TRBV28; CDR3 DNA: TGTGCCAGCAGTAAGGGGGCGCGGACAGATACGCAGTATTTT; CDR3 protein: CASSKGARTDTQYF
clone size: -; D gene: TRBD2; CDR3 length: 15; J gene: TRBJ2-1; V gene: TRBV18; CDR3 DNA: TGTGCCAGCTCACCAACGCGGGAGGGCCAGGATGAGCAGTTCTTC; CDR3 protein: CASSPTREGQDEQFF
clone size: -; D gene: -; CDR3 length: 16; J gene: TRBJ1-1; V gene: TRBV7-2; CDR3 DNA: TGTGCCAGCAGTTTGAACCGGGGATATGGCAACACTGAAGCTTTCTTT; CDR3 protein: CASSLNRGYGNTEAFF
clone size: -; D gene: TRBD2; CDR3 length: 15; J gene: TRBJ2-3; V gene: TRBV11-2; CDR3 DNA: TGTGCCCCCCGAGGGGCTAGCGGTCACACAGATACGCAGTATTTT; CDR3 protein: CAPRGASGHTDTQYF
clone size: -; D gene: -; CDR3 length: 12; J gene: TRBJ1-2; V gene: TRBV30; CDR3 DNA: TGTGCCTGGACCTCTACAGGGACCTACTACACCTTC; CDR3 protein: CAWTSTGTYYTF
clone size: -; D gene: -; CDR3 length: 14; J gene: TRBJ2-1; V gene: TRBV28; CDR3 DNA: TGTGCCAGCAGTTTATGGACTGTCAACAATGAGCAGTTCTTC; CDR3 protein: CASSLWTVNNEQFF
clone size: -; D gene: -; CDR3 length: 13; J gene: TRBJ1-1; V gene: TRBV27; CDR3 DNA: TGTGCCAGCAGTTTTTCCAGGGACACTGAAGCTTTCTTT; CDR3 protein: CASSFSRDTEAFF
clone size: -; D gene: TRBD1; CDR3 length: 14; J gene: TRBJ1-2; V gene: TRBV3-1/TRBV3-2; CDR3 DNA: TGTGCCAGCAGCCCCTGGACAGGAAAATATGGCTACACCTTC; CDR3 protein: CASSPWTGKYGYTF
clone size: -; D gene: -; CDR3 length: 17; J gene: TRBJ1-1; V gene: TRBV5-6; CDR3 DNA: TGTGCCAGCAGCCCTCTTCCCGCGGGGCGGATGAACACTGAAGCTTTCTTT; CDR3 protein: CASSPLPAGRMNTEAFF
clone size: -; D gene: -; CDR3 length: 16; J gene: TRBJ1-4; V gene: TRBV3-1/TRBV3-2; CDR3 DNA: TGTGCCAGCAGCCAAGAGGCGGTTGTTGGGAGCGAAAAACTGTTTTTT; CDR3 protein: CASSQEAVVGSEKLFF
clone size: -; D gene: -; CDR3 length: 13; J gene: TRBJ2-1; V gene: TRBV11-2; CDR3 DNA: TGTGCCAGCAGCTTAGGTAGCACCGATGAGCAGTTCTTC; CDR3 protein: CASSLGSTDEQFF
clone size: -; D gene: -; CDR3 length: 17; J gene: TRBJ2-1; V gene: TRBV21-1; CDR3 DNA: TGTGCCAGCAGCAGCGACCTCCGGGACAGGACCTACAATGAGCAGTTCTTC; CDR3 protein: CASSSDLRDRTYNEQFF
clone size: -; D gene: -; CDR3 length: 15; J gene: TRBJ1-6; V gene: TRBV19; CDR3 DNA: TGTGCCAGTAGTACCCCGGGGAGACTGAATTCACCCCTCCACTTT; CDR3 protein: CASSTPGRLNSPLHF
clone size: once; D gene: -; CDR3 length: 16; J gene: TRBJ1-5; V gene: TRBV19; CDR3 DNA: TGTGCCAGTAGTATACTATCGCTGTCTAGCAATCAGCCCCAGCATTTT; CDR3 protein: CASSILSLSSNQPQHF
clone size: -; D gene: -; CDR3 length: 14; J gene: TRBJ2-7; V gene: TRBV2; CDR3 DNA: TGTGCCAGCAGAAGGGTGGGCGGGAACTACGAGCAGTACTTC; CDR3 protein: CASRRVGGNYEQYF
clone size: few; D gene: -; CDR3 length: 14; J gene: TRBJ1-4; V gene: TRBV9; CDR3 DNA: TGTGCCAGCAGCGGCGGGACTGCAAATGAAAAACTGTTTTTT; CDR3 protein: CASSGGTANEKLFF
clone size: -; D gene: -; CDR3 length: 13; J gene: TRBJ2-7; V gene: TRBV5-4; CDR3 DNA: TGTGCCGCACAGGACAGATACTCCTACGAGCAGTACTTC; CDR3 protein: CAAQDRYSYEQYF
clone size: medium-sized; D gene: -; CDR3 length: 15; J gene: TRBJ1-1; V gene: TRBV3-1/TRBV3-2; CDR3 DNA: TGTGCCAGCAGCCAAGGCTCCTTCGAGGGTTCTGGGGCTTTCTTT; CDR3 protein: CASSQGSFEGSGAFF
clone size: -; D gene: TRBD1; CDR3 length: 14; J gene: TRBJ2-1; V gene: TRBV27; CDR3 DNA: TGTGCCAGCACCCGGGACAGGGGGCTTGGGGAGCAGTTCTTC; CDR3 protein: CASTRDRGLGEQFF
clone size: -; D gene: -; CDR3 length: 14; J gene: TRBJ1-2; V gene: TRBV4-1; CDR3 DNA: TGCGCCAGCAGCAAGTTCGACTCCGTCTATGGCTACACCTTC; CDR3 protein: CASSKFDSVYGYTF
clone size: -; D gene: -; CDR3 length: 11; J gene: TRBJ1-1; V gene: TRBV27; CDR3 DNA: TGTGCCAGCAGAGGTTCGGGTTCGGCTTTCTTT; CDR3 protein: CASRGSGSAFF
clone size: -; D gene: -; CDR3 length: 13; J gene: TRBJ1-1; V gene: TRBV30; CDR3 DNA: TGTGCCTGGAGTGTTGGTAGGAACACTGAAGCTTTCTTT; CDR3 protein: CAWSVGRNTEAFF
clone size: -; D gene: -; CDR3 length: 13; J gene: TRBJ1-1; V gene: TRBV6-4; CDR3 DNA: TGTGCCAGCAGTTCGACAGGTAACACTGAAGCTTTCTTT; CDR3 protein: CASSSTGNTEAFF
clone size: -; D gene: -; CDR3 length: 12; J gene: TRBJ2-7; V gene: TRBV2; CDR3 DNA: TGTGCCAGCAGTGGGGGGCTAGGAGAGCAGTACTTC; CDR3 protein: CASSGGLGEQYF
clone size: once; D gene: TRBD1; CDR3 length: 15; J gene: TRBJ1-2; V gene: TRBV7-2; CDR3 DNA: TGTGCCAGCAGCTTATTAGACAGGGGGGCCTATGGCTACACCTTC; CDR3 protein: CASSLLDRGAYGYTF
clone size: -; D gene: TRBD1; CDR3 length: 13; J gene: TRBJ1-4; V gene: TRBV5-1; CDR3 DNA: TGCGCCAGCGGGACAGTACCCTGGGAAAAACTGTTTTTT; CDR3 protein: CASGTVPWEKLFF
clone size: -; D gene: -; CDR3 length: 15; J gene: TRBJ2-1; V gene: TRBV19; CDR3 DNA: TGTGCCAGTAGTATTTATCAGGGATCCTACAATGAGCAGTTCTTC; CDR3 protein: CASSIYQGSYNEQFF
clone size: -; D gene: -; CDR3 length: 13; J gene: TRBJ2-1; V gene: TRBV7-3; CDR3 DNA: TGTGCCAGCAGTCAAGCGGGTAACAATGAGCAGTTCTTC; CDR3 protein: CASSQAGNNEQFF
clone size: -; D gene: -; CDR3 length: 14; J gene: TRBJ1-1; V gene: TRBV9; CDR3 DNA: TGTGCCAGCCGCGAACGGGGGGGGAACACTGAAGCTTTCTTT; CDR3 protein: CASRERGGNTEAFF
clone size: -; D gene: -; CDR3 length: 19; J gene: TRBJ2-3; V gene: TRBV6-1; CDR3 DNA: TGTGCCAGCAGTGAAGCGGCTTCTTCGGGGGTGGGGGGCACAGATACGCAGTATTTT; CDR3 protein: CASSEAASSGVGGTDTQYF
clone size: -; D gene: TRBD2; CDR3 length: 17; J gene: TRBJ2-1; V gene: TRBV2; CDR3 DNA: TGTGCCAGCAGCCAACTAGCGGAGGGACGCTCCTACAATGAGCAGTTCTTC; CDR3 protein: CASSQLAEGRSYNEQFF
clone size: -; D gene: -; CDR3 length: 11; J gene: TRBJ2-5; V gene: TRBV29-1; CDR3 DNA: TGCAGCGTTGCCCCGGAAGAGACCCAGTACTTC; CDR3 protein: CSVAPEETQYF
clone size: -; D gene: TRBD1; CDR3 length: 16; J gene: TRBJ2-6; V gene: TRBV19; CDR3 DNA: TGTGCCAGTAGTCCCGGGACAGGGATTGGGGCCAACGTCCTGACTTTC; CDR3 protein: CASSPGTGIGANVLTF
clone size: -; D gene: TRBD2; CDR3 length: 13; J gene: TRBJ2-7; V gene: TRBV28; CDR3 DNA: TGTGCCACCTTAGCGGGAGTCTCCTACGAGCAGTACTTC; CDR3 protein: CATLAGVSYEQYF
clone size: -; D gene: -; CDR3 length: 14; J gene: TRBJ1-5; V gene: TRBV5-1; CDR3 DNA: TGCGCCAGCAGCTCGGACGGGGGAAATCAGCCCCAGCATTTT; CDR3 protein: CASSSDGGNQPQHF
clone size: -; D gene: TRBD2; CDR3 length: 14; J gene: TRBJ2-3; V gene: TRBV7-3; CDR3 DNA: TGTGCCAGCAGCTCGGGACTAGCAACAGATACGCAGTATTTT; CDR3 protein: CASSSGLATDTQYF
clone size: -; D gene: -; CDR3 length: 14; J gene: TRBJ2-7; V gene: TRBV6-5; CDR3 DNA: TGTGCCAGCAGTTATGCGGGAAACTCCTACGAGCAGTACTTC; CDR3 protein: CASSYAGNSYEQYF